The present T cell receptor beta chain was sequenced within a study of Graves' ophthalmopathy and Graves' hyperthyroidism. Study information: The blood sample was drawn at first diagnosis and before any treatment.

To note about this clonotype: Its antigen is not known.

Where ophthalmopathy was absent within 18 months of follow-up, hyperthyroidism was stable. This CDR3 is 14 amino acids long. V gave up 7 bases and J gave up 3 bases, with 15 bases separating them. Germline V gene data show CDR1 as MNHNS and CDR2 as SASEGT. Study conclusions and caveats: Blood shared most expanded thyroid clonotypes above 0.001 frequency. Distinction of ophthalmopathy from stable hyperthyroidism by a 13-signature model reached approximately 88% sensitivity and roughly 81% specificity.

Beta-chain TCR CDR3 regions were amplified from RNA transcripts. After a first-round RT-PCR with HTBI primers, a second-round multiplex PCR was run. TCRdb re-analysed the multiplex PCR reads in MiXCR, keeping a single row per CDR3 protein. In the table there are around 400,000 distinct CDR3 sequences, 20% to 25% of which are singletons. Sequencing used peripheral blood. The chain carries TRBV6-1 and TRBJ1-2; a possible D gene is TRBD1 (5 bases). The TCR was taken from a woman aged 18 to 35 with stable Graves' hyperthyroidism. The CDR3 loop reads CASTLPGCYYGYTF. The CDR3 DNA sequence: TGTGCCAGCACCCTGCCAGGGTGCTACTATGGCTACACCTTC.